This T cell receptor (beta chain) was profiled in a study of sequential checkpoint blockade in melanoma. At the level of the study: Each arm's sequence ended with maintenance nivolumab.

CDR1 is SEHNR and CDR2 is FQNEAQ in the germline V gene (reference sequence). V was pared by 4 bases and J by 0 bases, with 22 bases between. The CDR3 extends over 19 amino acids. Treatment here: randomized to nivolumab then ipilimumab (arm A) or the reverse (arm B). DNA-damaging chemotherapy had not been given to any patient beforehand. From thawed PBMCs, live CD3+CD8+ cells negative for CD19 and CD56 were sorted. The assay was immunoSEQ multiplex PCR, and TCRdb's table has in-frame clones only and misses some. The data hold over 15,000 clones, with roughly three quarters observed a single time. This receptor was taken from a human donor with melanoma. The rearrangement joins TRBV7-9 to TRBJ2-1, with D maybe TRBD2 (5 bases). The source material was CD8+ T cells sorted from blood (inferred from file names), sampled from a patient given nivolumab and ipilimumab in sequence. This CDR3 is CASSSSRMGTKLSYNEQFF. In DNA form, the CDR3 reads TGTGCCAGCAGCTCTAGCCGGATGGGTACCAAACTCTCCTACAATGAGCAGTTCTTC.